These 12 T cell receptor beta chains came from one sample sequenced in a study of blood T cell repertoires in COVID-19. Clones were sequenced by immunoSEQ multiplex PCR, and TCRdb holds only the in-frame ones, with some missing. Of around 41,000 clones in the sample, around 93% were seen once. Sequencing was done on a sample of peripheral blood. These receptors originate from a woman aged 25 to 39 in a cohort sampled during active COVID-19.

The chain has TRBV19 and TRBJ1-4, with D tentatively TRBD1 (5 bases). The CDR3 contains 17 residues. Between the trimmed V and J ends, which lost 6 bases and 4 bases, there was a span of 21 bases. CDR1 is LNHDA, CDR2 SQIVND, per germline (reference sequence). CDR3 nucleotide sequence: TGTGCCAGTAGGGGGGGTGAGGGACGGACCCATAATGAAAAACTGTTTTTT. Its protein product is CASRGGEGRTHNEKLFF. The full variable domain, rest sourced from reference TRBV19 and TRBJ1-4, is DGGITQSPKYLFRKEGQNVTLSCEQNLNHDAMYWYRQDPGQGLRLIYYSQIVNDFQKGDIAEGYSVSREKKESFPLTVTSAQKNPTAFYLCASRGGEGRTHNEKLFFGSGTQLSVL.

This clone has a handful of counts. This chain uses TRBV6-2 or TRBV6-3 with TRBJ2-1, with TRBD2 matching over 8 bases. The V gene's germline CDR1 is MNHEY and CDR2 SVGEGT. The CDR3 covers 14 residues. The ends lost 5 bases at V and 4 bases at J; junction bases unmatched: 4. CDR3: CASSTGLEYNEQFF. CDR3 sequence (DNA): TGTGCCAGCAGTACGGGACTAGAATACAATGAGCAGTTCTTC.

As DNA, the CDR3 is TGTGCCAGCAGCTTGAGTAGGGGGCAGGGGGAAGAGACCCAGTACTTC. It yields the protein CASSLSRGQGEETQYF. The chain carries TRBV5-5 and TRBJ2-5; 7 nucleotides line up with TRBD1. The V gene's germline CDR1 is SGHKS and CDR2 YYEKEE (reference sequence). V gave up 1 base and J gave up 3 bases; unmatched junction bases: 9. There are 16 residues in the CDR3.

This clone was counted once. The gene calls are TRBV24-1 and TRBJ2-1; 8 bases align to TRBD2. The CDR3 has 16 residues. Trimming took 5 bases from V and 0 from J; bases not matched to a gene: 5. Germline assignment: CDR1 KGHDR and CDR2 SFDVKD. The CDR3 reads CATSVFSGSSYNEQFF. The CDR3 nucleotides are TGTGCCACCAGTGTCTTCAGCGGGAGCTCCTACAATGAGCAGTTCTTC.

This chain uses TRBV19 with TRBJ2-5, with 9 bases lining up with TRBD2. The CDR3 length is 16 residues. V shed 0 bases, J shed 5 bases, and the junction held 7 bases outside the gene matches. The germline V gene encodes CDR1 LNHDA and CDR2 SQIVND (reference sequence). The CDR3 region has the DNA TGTGCCAGTAGTATAGAGGGCGGGAGGGCCAGGGAGACCCAGTACTTC. This encodes CASSIEGGRARETQYF.

The chain combines TRBV2 with TRBJ1-2, with 9 bases fitting TRBD1. Germline V CDR1 and CDR2: SNHLY, FYNNEI. Losses at the gene ends were 6 bases for V and 3 bases for J; bases not matched to a gene: 5. There are 14 residues in the CDR3. The CDR3 nucleotides are TGTGCCAGCAGCAAACAGGGGGCGGACTATGGCTACACCTTC. It codes for CASSKQGADYGYTF.

This clone has just one count. The chain links TRBV6-5 to TRBJ2-7; 9 bases match TRBD2. CDR1 is MNHEY, CDR2 SVGAGI, per germline. The CDR3 spans 14 residues. Trimming cost V 7 bases and J 3 bases; bases outside gene matches: 7. CDR3 bases: TGTGCCAGCATCCCCGGGACTAGCAACTACGAGCAGTACTTC. Its protein product is CASIPGTSNYEQYF.

The chain uses TRBV19 and TRBJ1-3; D possibly corresponds to TRBD1 (6 bases). Trimming removed 4 bases from V and 0 bases from J, with 16 bases in between. The CDR3 has 17 amino acids. CDR1 LNHDA and CDR2 SQIVND come from the germline V gene (reference sequence). The CDR3 DNA reads TGTGCCAGTAGTACCCCGGGACACCCCAGCTCTGGAAACACCATATATTTT. It codes for CASSTPGHPSSGNTIYF.

Only one count was recorded for this clone. This sequence joins TRBV30 and TRBJ2-1; 13 bases match TRBD2. The CDR3 is made up of 14 amino acids. V dropped 5 bases and J dropped 10; count of bases not matched to a gene: 8. Germline V gives CDR1 GTSNPN, CDR2 SVGIG (reference sequence). The CDR3 loop reads CAWGTSGISAEQFF. The CDR3 bases are TGTGCCTGGGGGACTAGCGGGATCTCGGCCGAGCAGTTCTTC.

The rearrangement links TRBV5-5 to TRBJ2-2; 10 bases map to TRBD2. The CDR3 has 15 residues. V lost 3 bases to trimming and J lost 4 bases; unmatched junction nucleotides: 3. Germline values: CDR1 SGHKS, CDR2 YYEKEE (reference sequence). CDR3 in DNA: TGTGCCAGCAGCTCCCGGACTAGCGGCACCGGGGAGCTGTTTTTT. Its protein product is CASSSRTSGTGELFF.

This clone was seen just once. This sequence joins TRBV4-3 and TRBJ2-7; D uncertain. The CDR3 consists of 14 residues. V shed 0 bases and J shed 3 bases, with 9 bases lying between them. CDR1 LGHNA and CDR2 YSLEER come from the germline V gene. The CDR3 DNA reads as TGCGCCAGCAGCCAAGAGAGGCATGTCTACGAGCAGTACTTC. It codes for CASSQERHVYEQYF.

In the case of this clone: A read error may account for a junction end that differs from germline. This chain joins TRBV9 and TRBJ2-7; 13 bases fit TRBD2. The CDR3 runs to 17 residues. CDR1 SGDLS and CDR2 YYNGEE come from the germline V gene. The CDR3 reads CASSKTSGRAPSHEQYF. Written as DNA, the CDR3 is TGTGCCAGCAGCAAAACTAGCGGGAGGGCCCCCTCCCACGAGCAGTACTTC.